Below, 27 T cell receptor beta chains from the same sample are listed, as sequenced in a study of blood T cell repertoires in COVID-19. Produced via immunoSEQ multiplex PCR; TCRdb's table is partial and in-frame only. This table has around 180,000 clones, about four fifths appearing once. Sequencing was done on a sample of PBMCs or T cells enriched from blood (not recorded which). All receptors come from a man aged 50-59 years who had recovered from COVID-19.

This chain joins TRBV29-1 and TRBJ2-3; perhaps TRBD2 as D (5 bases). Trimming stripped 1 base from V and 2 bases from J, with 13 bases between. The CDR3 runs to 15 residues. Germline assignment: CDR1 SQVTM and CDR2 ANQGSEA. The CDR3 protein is CSVEGVGVVTDTQYF. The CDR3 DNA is TGCAGCGTTGAAGGGGTCGGGGTCGTCACAGATACGCAGTATTTT.

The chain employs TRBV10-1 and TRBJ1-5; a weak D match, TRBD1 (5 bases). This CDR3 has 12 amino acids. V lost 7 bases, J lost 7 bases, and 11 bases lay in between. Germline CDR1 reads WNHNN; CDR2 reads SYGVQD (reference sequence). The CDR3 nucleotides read TGCGCCAGCAAGGGGAAGAGACAGCCCCAGCATTTT. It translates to CASKGKRQPQHF.

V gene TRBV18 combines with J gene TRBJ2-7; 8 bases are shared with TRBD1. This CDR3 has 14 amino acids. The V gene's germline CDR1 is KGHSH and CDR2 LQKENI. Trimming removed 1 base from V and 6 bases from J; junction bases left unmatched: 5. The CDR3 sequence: CASSPLDRDGEQYF. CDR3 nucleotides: TGTGCCAGCTCACCACTGGACAGGGACGGCGAGCAGTACTTC.

The CDR3 spells CASSETGTSYNEQFF. In DNA, the CDR3 is TGTGCCAGCAGCGAGACAGGGACCTCCTACAATGAGCAGTTCTTC. This rearrangement joins TRBV28 to TRBJ2-1, with 7 bases that match TRBD1. CDR1 and CDR2 from the germline V gene are MDHEN and SYDVKM. The CDR3 runs to 15 residues. V was clipped by 6 bases and J by 0 bases; unmatched bases: 5.

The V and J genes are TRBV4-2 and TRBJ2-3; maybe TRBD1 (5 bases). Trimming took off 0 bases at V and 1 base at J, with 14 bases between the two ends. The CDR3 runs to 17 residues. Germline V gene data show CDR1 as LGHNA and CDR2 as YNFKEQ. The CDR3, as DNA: TGTGCCAGCAGCCAAGAGCTGGGGCAGGGCGGCACAGATACGCAGTATTTT. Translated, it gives CASSQELGQGGTDTQYF.

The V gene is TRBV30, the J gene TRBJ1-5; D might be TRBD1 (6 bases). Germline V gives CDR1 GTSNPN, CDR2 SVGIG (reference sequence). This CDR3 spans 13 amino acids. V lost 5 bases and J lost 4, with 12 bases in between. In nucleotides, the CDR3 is TGTGCCTGGCCTAGACAGGAGAATCAGCCCCAGCATTTT. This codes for CAWPRQENQPQHF.

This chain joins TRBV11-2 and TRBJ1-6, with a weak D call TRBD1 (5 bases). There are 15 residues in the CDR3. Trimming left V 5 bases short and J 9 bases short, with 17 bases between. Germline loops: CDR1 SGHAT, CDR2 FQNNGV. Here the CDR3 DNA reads TGTGCCAGCAGCCCGTTGGGGCAGAGAAGTTCACCCCTCCACTTT. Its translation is CASSPLGQRSSPLHF.

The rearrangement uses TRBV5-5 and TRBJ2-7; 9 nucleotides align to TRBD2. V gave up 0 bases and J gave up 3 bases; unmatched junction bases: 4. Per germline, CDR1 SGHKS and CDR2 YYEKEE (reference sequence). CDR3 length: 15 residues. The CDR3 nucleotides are TGTGCCAGCAGCTTGGGGGGCGGGGGGGACTACGAGCAGTACTTC. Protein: CASSLGGGGDYEQYF.

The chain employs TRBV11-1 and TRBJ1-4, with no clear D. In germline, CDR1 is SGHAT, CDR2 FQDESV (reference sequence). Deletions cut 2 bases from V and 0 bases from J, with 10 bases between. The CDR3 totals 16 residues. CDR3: CASSLNLQSTNEKLFF. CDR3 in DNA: TGTGCCAGCAGCTTAAATCTTCAGTCAACTAATGAAAAACTGTTTTTT.

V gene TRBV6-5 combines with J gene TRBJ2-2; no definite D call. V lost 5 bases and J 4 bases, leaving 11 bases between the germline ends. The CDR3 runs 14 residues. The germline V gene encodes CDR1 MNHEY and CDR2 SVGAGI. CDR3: CASSTMSGTGELFF. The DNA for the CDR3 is TGTGCCAGCAGTACCATGTCGGGCACCGGGGAGCTGTTTTTT.

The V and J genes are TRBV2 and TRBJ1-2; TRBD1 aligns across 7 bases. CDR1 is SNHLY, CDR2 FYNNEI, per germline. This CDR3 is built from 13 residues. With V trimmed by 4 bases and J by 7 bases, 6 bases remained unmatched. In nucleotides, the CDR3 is TGTGCCAGCAGTGCGGGACAGACGGGTGGCTACACCTTC. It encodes CASSAGQTGGYTF.

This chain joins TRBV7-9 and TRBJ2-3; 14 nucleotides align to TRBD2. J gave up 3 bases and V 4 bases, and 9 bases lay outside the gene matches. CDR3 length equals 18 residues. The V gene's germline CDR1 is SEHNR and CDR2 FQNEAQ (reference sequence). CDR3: CASSSWTSGGSKTDTQYF. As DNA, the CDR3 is TGTGCCAGCAGCTCTTGGACTAGCGGGGGGAGCAAAACAGATACGCAGTATTTT. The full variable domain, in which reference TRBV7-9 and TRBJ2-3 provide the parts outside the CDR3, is DTGVSQNPRHKITKRGQNVTFRCDPISEHNRLYWYRQTLGQGPEFLTYFQNEAQLEKSRLLSDRFSAERPKGSFSTLEIQRTEQGDSAMYLCASSSWTSGGSKTDTQYFGPGTRLTVL.

CDR3 residues: CASSTLAGAGVDTQYF. The CDR3 coding sequence is TGTGCCAGCTCAACCCTAGCGGGGGCCGGAGTAGATACGCAGTATTTT. J is TRBJ2-3 and V is TRBV18; 10 nucleotides agree with TRBD2. The germline gives CDR1 KGHSH, CDR2 LQKENI. V gave up 5 bases and J gave up 5 bases; unmatched junction bases: 10. The CDR3 is made up of 16 amino acids.

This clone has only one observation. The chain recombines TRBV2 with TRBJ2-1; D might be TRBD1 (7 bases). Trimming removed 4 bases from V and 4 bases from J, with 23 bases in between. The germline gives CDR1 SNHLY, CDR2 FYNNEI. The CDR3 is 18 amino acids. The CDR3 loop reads CASSGTHRGGGIYNEQFF. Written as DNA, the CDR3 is TGTGCCAGCAGTGGGACCCACAGGGGAGGAGGGATTTACAATGAGCAGTTCTTC.

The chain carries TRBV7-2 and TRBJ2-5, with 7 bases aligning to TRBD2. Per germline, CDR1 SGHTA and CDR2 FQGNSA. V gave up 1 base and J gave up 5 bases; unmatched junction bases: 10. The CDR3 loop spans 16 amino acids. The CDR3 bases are TGTGCCAGCAGCTTAGTCCTAGCGGCCATGGGGGAGACCCAGTACTTC. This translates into CASSLVLAAMGETQYF.

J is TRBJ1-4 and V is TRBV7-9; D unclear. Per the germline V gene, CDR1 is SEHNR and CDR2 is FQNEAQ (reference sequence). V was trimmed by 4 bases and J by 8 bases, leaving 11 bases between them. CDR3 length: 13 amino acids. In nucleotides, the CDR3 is TGTGCCAGCAGCTCCCCGTCGGAGGAAAAACTGTTTTTT. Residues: CASSSPSEEKLFF.

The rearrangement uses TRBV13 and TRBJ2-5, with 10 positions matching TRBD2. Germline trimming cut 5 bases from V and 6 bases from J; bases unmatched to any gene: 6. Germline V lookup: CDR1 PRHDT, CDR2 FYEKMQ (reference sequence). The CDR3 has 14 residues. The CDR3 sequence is CASSPGTSVKTQYF. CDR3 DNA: TGTGCCAGCAGCCCCGGGACTAGCGTAAAGACCCAGTACTTC.

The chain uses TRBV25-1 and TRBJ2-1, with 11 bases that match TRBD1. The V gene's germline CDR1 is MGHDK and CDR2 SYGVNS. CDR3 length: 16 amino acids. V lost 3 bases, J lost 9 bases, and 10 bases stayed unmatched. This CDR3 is CASSDPPGTGGSEQFF. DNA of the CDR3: TGTGCCAGCAGTGACCCCCCCGGGACAGGGGGGAGTGAGCAGTTCTTC.

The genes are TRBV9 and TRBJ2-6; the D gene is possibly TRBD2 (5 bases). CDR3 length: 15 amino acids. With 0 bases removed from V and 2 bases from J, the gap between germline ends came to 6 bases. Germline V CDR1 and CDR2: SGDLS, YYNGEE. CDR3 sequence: CASSVDGAGANVLTF. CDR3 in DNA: TGTGCCAGCAGCGTAGACGGGGCTGGGGCCAACGTCCTGACTTTC.

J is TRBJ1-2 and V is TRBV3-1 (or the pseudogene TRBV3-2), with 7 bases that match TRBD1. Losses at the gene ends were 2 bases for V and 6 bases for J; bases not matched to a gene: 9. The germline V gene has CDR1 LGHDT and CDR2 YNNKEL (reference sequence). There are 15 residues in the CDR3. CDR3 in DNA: TGTGCCAGCAGCCAACTTCGGGACAGAATCCATGGCTACACCTTC. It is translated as CASSQLRDRIHGYTF.

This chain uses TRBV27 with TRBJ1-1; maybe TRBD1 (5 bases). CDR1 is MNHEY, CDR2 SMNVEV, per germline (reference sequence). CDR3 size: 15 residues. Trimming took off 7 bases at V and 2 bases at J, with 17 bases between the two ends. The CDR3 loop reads CASTVNPRTNTEAFF. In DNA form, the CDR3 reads TGTGCCAGCACCGTGAACCCCAGGACAAACACTGAAGCTTTCTTT.

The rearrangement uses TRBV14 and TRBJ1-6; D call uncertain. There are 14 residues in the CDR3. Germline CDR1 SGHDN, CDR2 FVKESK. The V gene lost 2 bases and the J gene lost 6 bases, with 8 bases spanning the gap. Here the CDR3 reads CASSQLLVNSPLHF. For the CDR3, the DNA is TGTGCCAGCAGCCAATTACTGGTTAATTCACCCCTCCACTTT.

This chain's CDR3 is CSVGTQSSYEQYF. The CDR3 bases are TGCAGCGTTGGGACTCAGAGCTCCTACGAGCAGTACTTC. The V and J genes are TRBV29-1 and TRBJ2-7, with TRBD2 as a possible D gene (5 bases). The germline gives CDR1 SQVTM, CDR2 ANQGSEA. The V end was cut by 4 bases, the J end by 0 bases, with 10 bases between. The CDR3 contains 13 residues.

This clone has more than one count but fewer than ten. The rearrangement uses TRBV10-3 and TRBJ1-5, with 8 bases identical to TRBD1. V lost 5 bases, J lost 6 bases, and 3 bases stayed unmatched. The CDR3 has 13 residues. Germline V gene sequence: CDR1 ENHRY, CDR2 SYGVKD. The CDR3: CAISRTGLQPQHF. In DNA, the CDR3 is TGTGCCATCAGTCGGACAGGGCTTCAGCCCCAGCATTTT.

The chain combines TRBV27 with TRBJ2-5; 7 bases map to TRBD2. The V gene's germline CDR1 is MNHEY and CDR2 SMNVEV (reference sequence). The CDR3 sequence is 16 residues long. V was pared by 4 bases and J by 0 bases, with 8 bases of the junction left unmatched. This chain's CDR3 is CASSSLAGGYQETQYF. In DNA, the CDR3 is TGTGCCAGCAGTTCATTGGCCGGGGGGTACCAAGAGACCCAGTACTTC.

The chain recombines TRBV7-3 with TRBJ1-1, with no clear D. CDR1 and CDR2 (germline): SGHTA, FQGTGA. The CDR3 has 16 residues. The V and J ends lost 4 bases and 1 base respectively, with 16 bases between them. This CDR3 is CASSSHPPAGNTEAFF. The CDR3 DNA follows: TGTGCCAGCAGCTCCCATCCCCCAGCGGGGAACACTGAAGCTTTCTTT. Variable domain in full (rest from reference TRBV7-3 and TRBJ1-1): GAGVSQTPSNKVTEKGKYVELRCDPISGHTALYWYRQSLGQGPEFLIYFQGTGAADDSGLPNDRFFAVRPEGSVSTLKIQRTERGDSAVYLCASSSHPPAGNTEAFFGQGTRLTVV.

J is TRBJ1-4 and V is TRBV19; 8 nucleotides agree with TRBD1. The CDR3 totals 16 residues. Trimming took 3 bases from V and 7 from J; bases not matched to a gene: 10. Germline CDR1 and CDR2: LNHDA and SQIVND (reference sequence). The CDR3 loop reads CASSIRFQGAGEKLFF. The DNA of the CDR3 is TGTGCCAGTAGTATCCGGTTTCAGGGGGCTGGTGAAAAACTGTTTTTT.